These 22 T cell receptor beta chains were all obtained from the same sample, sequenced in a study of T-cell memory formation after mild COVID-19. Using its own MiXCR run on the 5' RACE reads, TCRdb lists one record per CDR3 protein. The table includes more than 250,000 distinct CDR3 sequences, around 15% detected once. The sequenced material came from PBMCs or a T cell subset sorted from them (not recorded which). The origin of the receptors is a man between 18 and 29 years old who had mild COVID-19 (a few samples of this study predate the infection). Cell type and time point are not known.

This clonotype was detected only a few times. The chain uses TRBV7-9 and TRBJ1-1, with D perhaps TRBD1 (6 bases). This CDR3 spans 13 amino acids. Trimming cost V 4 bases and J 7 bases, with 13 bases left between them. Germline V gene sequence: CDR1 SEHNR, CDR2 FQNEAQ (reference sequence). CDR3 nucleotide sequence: TGTGCCAGCAGCTCGGCGGGGGCGGGTGAAGCTTTCTTT. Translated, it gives CASSSAGAGEAFF.

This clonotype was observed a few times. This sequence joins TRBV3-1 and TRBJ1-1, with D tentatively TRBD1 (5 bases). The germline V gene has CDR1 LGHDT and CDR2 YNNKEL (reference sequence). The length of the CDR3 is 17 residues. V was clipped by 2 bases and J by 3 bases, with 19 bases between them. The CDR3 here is CASSQFRGVKRDTEAFF. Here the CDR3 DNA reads TGTGCCAGCAGCCAATTCCGGGGGGTTAAACGGGACACTGAAGCTTTCTTT.

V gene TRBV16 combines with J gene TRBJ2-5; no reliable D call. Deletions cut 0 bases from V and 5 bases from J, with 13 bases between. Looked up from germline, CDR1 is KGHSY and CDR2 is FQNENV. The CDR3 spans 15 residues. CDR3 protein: CASSQSVGPRETQYF. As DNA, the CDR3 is TGTGCCAGCAGCCAATCGGTTGGCCCCCGGGAGACCCAGTACTTC.

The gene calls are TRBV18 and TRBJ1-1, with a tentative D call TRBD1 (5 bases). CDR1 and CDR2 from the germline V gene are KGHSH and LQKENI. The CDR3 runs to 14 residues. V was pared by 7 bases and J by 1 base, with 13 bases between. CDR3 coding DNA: TGTGCCAGCTACGAACTTCAGGGGAACACTGAAGCTTTCTTT. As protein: CASYELQGNTEAFF.

For the CDR3, the DNA is TGTGCCAGCAGCCCCCGGATGGCGCGCTCTGGGGCCAACGTCCTGACTTTC. It specifies CASSPRMARSGANVLTF. The V and J genes are TRBV4-2 and TRBJ2-6; D call uncertain. Germline V gives CDR1 LGHNA, CDR2 YNFKEQ. This CDR3 is 17 amino acids long. V dropped 4 bases and J dropped 0 bases, with 13 bases sitting between them.

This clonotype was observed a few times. Written as DNA, the CDR3 is TGTGCCAGCAGCTCCCCTACTGGGGGCTTAGTCGAAGCTTTCTTT. Protein product: CASSSPTGGLVEAFF. The V call is TRBV7-8, the J call TRBJ1-1, with D tentatively TRBD1 (6 bases). Germline CDR1 SGHVS, CDR2 FQNEAQ. The CDR3 contains 15 residues. V lost 4 bases and J 8 bases, leaving 20 bases between the germline ends.

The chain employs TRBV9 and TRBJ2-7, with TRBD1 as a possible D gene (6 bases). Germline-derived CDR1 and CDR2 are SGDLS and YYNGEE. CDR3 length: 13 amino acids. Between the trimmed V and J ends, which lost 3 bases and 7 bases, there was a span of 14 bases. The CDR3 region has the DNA TGTGCCAGCAGCGACCACAGGGTCGGGGAGCAGTACTTC. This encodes CASSDHRVGEQYF.

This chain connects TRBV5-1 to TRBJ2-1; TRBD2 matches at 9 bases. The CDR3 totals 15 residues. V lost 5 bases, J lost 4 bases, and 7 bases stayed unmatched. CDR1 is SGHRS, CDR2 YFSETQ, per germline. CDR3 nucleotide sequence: TGCGCCAGCAGAACCGGGACTAGCTCATACAATGAGCAGTTCTTC. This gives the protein CASRTGTSSYNEQFF. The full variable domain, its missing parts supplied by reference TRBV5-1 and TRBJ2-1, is KAGVTQTPRYLIKTRGQQVTLSCSPISGHRSVSWYQQTPGQGLQFLFEYFSETQRNKGNFPGRFSGRQFSNSRSEMNVSTLELGDSALYLCASRTGTSSYNEQFFGPGTRLTVL.

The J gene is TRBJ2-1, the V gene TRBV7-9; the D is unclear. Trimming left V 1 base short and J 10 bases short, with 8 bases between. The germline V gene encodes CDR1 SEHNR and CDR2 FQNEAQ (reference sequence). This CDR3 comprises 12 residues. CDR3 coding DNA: TGTGCCAGCAGCTTAGGGTATAAGGAGCAGTTCTTC. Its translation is CASSLGYKEQFF.

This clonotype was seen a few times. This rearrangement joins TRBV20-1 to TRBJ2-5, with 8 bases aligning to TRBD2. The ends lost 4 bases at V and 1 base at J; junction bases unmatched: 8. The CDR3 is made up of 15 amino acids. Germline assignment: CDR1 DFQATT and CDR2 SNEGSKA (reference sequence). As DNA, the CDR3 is TGCAGTGCTATCAGGGCGGGGGGACTCCAAGAGACCCAGTACTTC. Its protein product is CSAIRAGGLQETQYF.

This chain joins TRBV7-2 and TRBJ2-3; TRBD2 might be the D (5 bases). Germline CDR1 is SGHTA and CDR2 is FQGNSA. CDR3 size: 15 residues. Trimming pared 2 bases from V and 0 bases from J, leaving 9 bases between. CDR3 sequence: CASSLIWTSTDTQYF. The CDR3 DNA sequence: TGTGCCAGCAGCTTAATCTGGACTAGCACAGATACGCAGTATTTT.

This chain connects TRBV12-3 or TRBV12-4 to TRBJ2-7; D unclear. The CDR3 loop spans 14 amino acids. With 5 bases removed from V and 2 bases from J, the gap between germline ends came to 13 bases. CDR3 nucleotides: TGTGCCAGCAGTGTTAGGTTTGGCCCCTACGAGCAGTACGTC. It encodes CASSVRFGPYEQYV.

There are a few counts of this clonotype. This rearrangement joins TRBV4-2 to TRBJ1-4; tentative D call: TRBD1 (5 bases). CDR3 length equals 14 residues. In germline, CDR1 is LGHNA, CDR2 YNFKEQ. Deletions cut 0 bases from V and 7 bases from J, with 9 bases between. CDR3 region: CASSQERGPEKLFF. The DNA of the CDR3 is TGTGCCAGCAGCCAAGAAAGGGGCCCTGAAAAACTGTTTTTT.

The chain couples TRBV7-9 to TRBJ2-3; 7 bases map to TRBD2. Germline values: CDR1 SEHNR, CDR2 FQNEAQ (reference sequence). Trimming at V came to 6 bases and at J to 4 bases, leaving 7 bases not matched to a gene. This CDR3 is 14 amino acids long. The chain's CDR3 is CASRSRGGPDTQYF. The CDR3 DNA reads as TGTGCCAGCAGGTCACGGGGAGGGCCAGATACGCAGTATTTT. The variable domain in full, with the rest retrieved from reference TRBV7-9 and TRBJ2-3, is DTGVSQNPRHKITKRGQNVTFRCDPISEHNRLYWYRQTLGQGPEFLTYFQNEAQLEKSRLLSDRFSAERPKGSFSTLEIQRTEQGDSAMYLCASRSRGGPDTQYFGPGTRLTVL.

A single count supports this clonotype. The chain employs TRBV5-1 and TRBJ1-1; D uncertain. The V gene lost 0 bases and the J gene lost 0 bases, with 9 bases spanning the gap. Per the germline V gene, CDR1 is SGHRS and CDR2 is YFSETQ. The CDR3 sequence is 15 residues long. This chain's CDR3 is CASSLVSAMNTEAFF. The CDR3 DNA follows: TGCGCCAGCAGCTTGGTATCCGCCATGAACACTGAAGCTTTCTTT.

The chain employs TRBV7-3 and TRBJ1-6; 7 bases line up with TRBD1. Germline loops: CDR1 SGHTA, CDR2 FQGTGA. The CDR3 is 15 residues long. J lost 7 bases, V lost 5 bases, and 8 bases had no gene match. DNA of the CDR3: TGTGCCAGCAGCCTGGGGGGACAGCAAAATTCACCCCTCCACTTT. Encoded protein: CASSLGGQQNSPLHF.

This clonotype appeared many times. CDR3 loop: CASSFLAGSQETQYF. CDR3 DNA sequence: TGTGCCAGCAGTTTCCTAGCGGGGTCTCAAGAGACCCAGTACTTC. The V and J genes are TRBV12-3 or TRBV12-4 and TRBJ2-5; TRBD2 matches 9 bases. V lost 3 bases, J lost 2 bases, and 4 bases stayed unmatched. The CDR3 extends over 15 amino acids.

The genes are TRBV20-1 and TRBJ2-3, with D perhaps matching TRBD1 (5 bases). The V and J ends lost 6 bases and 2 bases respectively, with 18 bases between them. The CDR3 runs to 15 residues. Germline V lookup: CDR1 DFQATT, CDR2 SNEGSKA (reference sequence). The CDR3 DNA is TGCAGTGCGCGATCCCCCGCAGGGATCACAGATACGCAGTATTTT. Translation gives CSARSPAGITDTQYF.

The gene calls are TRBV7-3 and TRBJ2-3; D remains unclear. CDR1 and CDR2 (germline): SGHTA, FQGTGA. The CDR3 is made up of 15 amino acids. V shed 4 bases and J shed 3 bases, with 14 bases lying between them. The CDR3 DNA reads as TGTGCCAGCAGCTCTGCAGTGTCCCCAACAGATACGCAGTATTTT. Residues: CASSSAVSPTDTQYF.

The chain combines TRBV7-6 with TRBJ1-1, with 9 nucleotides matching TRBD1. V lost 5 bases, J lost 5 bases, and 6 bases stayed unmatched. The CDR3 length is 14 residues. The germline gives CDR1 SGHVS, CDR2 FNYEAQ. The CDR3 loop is CASSPTGGRTEAFF. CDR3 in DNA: TGTGCCAGCAGCCCGACAGGGGGTCGGACTGAAGCTTTCTTT. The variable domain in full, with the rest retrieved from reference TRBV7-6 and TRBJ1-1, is GAGVSQSPRYKVTKRGQDVALRCDPISGHVSLYWYRQALGQGPEFLTYFNYEAQQDKSGLPNDRFSAERPEGSISTLTIQRTEQRDSAMYRCASSPTGGRTEAFFGQGTRLTVV.

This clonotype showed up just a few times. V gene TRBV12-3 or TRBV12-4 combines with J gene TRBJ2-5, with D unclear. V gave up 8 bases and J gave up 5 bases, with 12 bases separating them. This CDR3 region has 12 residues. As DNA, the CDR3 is TGTGCCAGCGGCTACATCGGGGAGACCCAGTACTTC. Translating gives CASGYIGETQYF.

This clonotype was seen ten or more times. CDR3 sequence reads: CASSPGFPYEQYF. For the CDR3, the DNA is TGTGCCAGCAGTCCGGGATTCCCCTACGAGCAGTACTTC. The chain has TRBV6-5 and TRBJ2-7; D perhaps matches TRBD2 (5 bases). Trimming took off 5 bases at V and 2 bases at J, with 10 bases between the two ends. Per germline, CDR1 MNHEY and CDR2 SVGAGI. This CDR3 region has 13 residues.